This TCR beta chain was sequenced during a study of human T cells and chemical hapten exposure. In TCRdb, the RACE reads were re-called with MiXCR into one record per CDR3 protein. This sample carries roughly 90,000 distinct CDR3 sequences, roughly 10% of them seen once, and the ten largest clones take roughly 1%. This clonotype came up a few times. Time point noted: patch test 3, about 24 weeks after DPC sensitization. As for treatment: therapeutic diphenylcyclopropenone sensitization with weekly scalp DPC. The CDR3 is 13 residues long. Germline V gives CDR1 KGHSH, CDR2 LQKENI. V dropped 3 bases and J dropped 7; count of bases not matched to a gene: 5.

The specimen was whole blood, collected in connection with sensitization to the hapten diphenylcyclopropenone (DPC). The receptor comes from a woman in her twenties or thirties with alopecia areata. Some clones in this sample may be carry-over from other donors' samples. J is TRBJ1-1 and V is TRBV18; 7 nucleotides align to TRBD1. CDR3 in DNA: TGTGCCAGCTCACCGGACAGGATAGTTGAAGCTTTCTTT. Its translation is CASSPDRIVEAFF.